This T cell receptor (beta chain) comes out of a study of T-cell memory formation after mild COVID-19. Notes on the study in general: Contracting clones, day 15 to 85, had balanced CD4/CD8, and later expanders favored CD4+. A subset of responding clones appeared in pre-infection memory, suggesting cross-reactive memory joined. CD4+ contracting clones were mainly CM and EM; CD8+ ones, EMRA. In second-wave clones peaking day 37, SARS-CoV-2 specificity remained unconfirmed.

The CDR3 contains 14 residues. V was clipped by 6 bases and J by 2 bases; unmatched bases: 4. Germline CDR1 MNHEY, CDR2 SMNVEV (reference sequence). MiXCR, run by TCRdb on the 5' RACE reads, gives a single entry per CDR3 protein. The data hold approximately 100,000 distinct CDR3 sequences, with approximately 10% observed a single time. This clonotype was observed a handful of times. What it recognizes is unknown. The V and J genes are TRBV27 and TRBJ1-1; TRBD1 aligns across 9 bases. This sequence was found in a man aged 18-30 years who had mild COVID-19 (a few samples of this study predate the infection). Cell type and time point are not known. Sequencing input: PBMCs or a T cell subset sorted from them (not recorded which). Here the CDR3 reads CASREGQGNTEAFF. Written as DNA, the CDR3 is TGTGCCAGCAGAGAGGGACAGGGAAACACTGAAGCTTTCTTT.